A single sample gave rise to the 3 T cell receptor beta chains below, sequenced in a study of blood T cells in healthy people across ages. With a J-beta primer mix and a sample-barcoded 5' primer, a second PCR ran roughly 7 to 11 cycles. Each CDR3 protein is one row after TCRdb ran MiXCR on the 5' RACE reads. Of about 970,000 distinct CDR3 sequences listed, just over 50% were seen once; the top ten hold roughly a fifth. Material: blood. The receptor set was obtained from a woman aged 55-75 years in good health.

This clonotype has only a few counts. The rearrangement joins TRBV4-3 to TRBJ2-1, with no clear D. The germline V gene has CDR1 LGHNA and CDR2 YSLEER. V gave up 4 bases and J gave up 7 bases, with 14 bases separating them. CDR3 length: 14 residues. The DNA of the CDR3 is TGCGCCAGCAGCCCAAGTCCTGCGATGAATGAGCAGTTCTTC. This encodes CASSPSPAMNEQFF.

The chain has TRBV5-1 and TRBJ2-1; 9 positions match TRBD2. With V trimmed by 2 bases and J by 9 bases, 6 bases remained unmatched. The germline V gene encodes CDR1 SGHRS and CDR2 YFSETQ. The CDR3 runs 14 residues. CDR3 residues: CASSFLAGRSEQFF. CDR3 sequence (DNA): TGCGCCAGCAGCTTCCTAGCGGGAAGGTCTGAGCAGTTCTTC.

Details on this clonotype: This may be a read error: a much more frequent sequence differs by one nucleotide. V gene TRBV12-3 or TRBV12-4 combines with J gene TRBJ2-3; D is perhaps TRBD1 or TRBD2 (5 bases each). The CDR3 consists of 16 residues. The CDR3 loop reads CASSLDDTGRTDAQYF. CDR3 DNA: TGTGCCAGCAGTTTGGATGATACGGGACGCACAGATGCGCAGTATTTT.